These 29 T cell receptor beta chains were all obtained from the same sample, sequenced in a study of shared clonotypes between healthy human individuals. TCRdb keeps only in-frame clones here, not all; method: immunoSEQ multiplex PCR. The sample has about 610,000 clones, around 96% seen once. CD45RO-negative, CCR7-selected cells formed the naive CD8 fraction, which excluded terminally differentiated effector memory CD45RA+ cells. Sequenced input: naive CD8+ T cells sorted from blood. Receptor source: a woman aged 25 to 39 in good health.

This rearrangement joins TRBV13 to TRBJ2-3; D is ambiguous. The CDR3 contains 12 residues. CDR1 and CDR2 (germline): PRHDT, FYEKMQ (reference sequence). V lost 4 bases to trimming and J lost 2 bases, with 4 bases between them. CDR3 sequence (DNA): TGTGCCAGCAGCTACAACACAGATACGCAGTATTTT. It yields the protein CASSYNTDTQYF.

The gene calls are TRBV2 and TRBJ1-1, with a weak D call TRBD1 (6 bases). CDR3 size: 10 residues. The V and J ends lost 8 bases and 11 bases respectively, with 12 bases between them. Germline CDR1 and CDR2: SNHLY and FYNNEI. The CDR3 is CASLKGVAFF. As DNA, the CDR3 is TGTGCCAGCCTGAAGGGGGTCGCTTTCTTT. The complete variable domain, with remaining parts taken from reference TRBV2 and TRBJ1-1, reads EPEVTQTPSHQVTQMGQEVILRCVPISNHLYFYWYRQILGQKVEFLVSFYNNEISEKSEIFDDQFSVERPDGSNFTLKIRSTKLEDSAMYFCASLKGVAFFGQGTRLTVV.

This chain joins TRBV6-5 and TRBJ2-1, with TRBD1 as a possible D gene (6 bases). The germline CDR1 and CDR2 sequences are MNHEY and SVGAGI. The CDR3 consists of 14 residues. Trimming shortened V by 2 bases and J by 8 bases, and 13 bases separated the two germline ends. CDR3 in amino acids: CASSYDTGKDEQFF. Here the CDR3 DNA reads TGTGCCAGCAGTTACGATACAGGGAAGGATGAGCAGTTCTTC.

The J gene is TRBJ1-1, the V gene TRBV19; no clear D gene. The CDR3 runs 14 residues. V gave up 6 bases and J gave up 3 bases, with 14 bases separating them. Germline V lookup: CDR1 LNHDA, CDR2 SQIVND (reference sequence). The CDR3 sequence is CASSPDLEHTEAFF. The DNA for the CDR3 is TGTGCCAGTAGCCCTGACTTGGAACACACTGAAGCTTTCTTT.

The chain recombines TRBV6-5 with TRBJ2-2; no clear D. The CDR3 totals 11 residues. Deletions cut 10 bases from V and 7 bases from J, with 10 bases between. The V gene's germline CDR1 is MNHEY and CDR2 SVGAGI. The CDR3 nucleotides read TGTGCCACGGGTGAAGTCGGGGAGCTGTTTTTT. It yields the protein CATGEVGELFF.

This clone was recorded only once. V is TRBV29-1 and J is TRBJ2-1, with D possibly being TRBD2 (6 bases). This CDR3 region has 13 residues. V lost 3 bases and J 0 bases, leaving 6 bases between the germline ends. The germline gives CDR1 SQVTM, CDR2 ANQGSEA. The CDR3 nucleotides are TGCAGCGTTGACGGGAGCTCCTACAATGAGCAGTTCTTC. This encodes CSVDGSSYNEQFF.

The chain links TRBV7-9 to TRBJ2-7; 11 bases match TRBD1. CDR3 length equals 15 residues. With 1 base clipped from V and 7 bases from J, the junction kept 6 bases outside the gene matches. From germline, CDR1 is SEHNR and CDR2 FQNEAQ (reference sequence). The CDR3 spells CASSLDGQGAGEQYF. The CDR3 bases are TGTGCCAGCAGCTTAGACGGACAGGGGGCAGGGGAGCAGTACTTC.

This sequence joins TRBV5-4 and TRBJ1-1, with D tentatively TRBD1 (5 bases). The ends were cut back, 4 bases at V and 0 bases at J, with 16 bases in the middle. The CDR3 spans 16 residues. Per germline, CDR1 SGHNT and CDR2 YYREEE (reference sequence). DNA for the CDR3: TGTGCCAGCAGCCCGACCCTGGGCAGGGTGAACACTGAAGCTTTCTTT. Protein product: CASSPTLGRVNTEAFF.

This chain connects TRBV27 to TRBJ2-1; 8 bases agree with TRBD1. There are 13 residues in the CDR3. Germline CDR1 and CDR2: MNHEY and SMNVEV (reference sequence). V was clipped by 8 bases and J by 8 bases; unmatched bases: 8. CDR3 nucleotide sequence: TGTGCCAGCCTCCAGGGGACAGGCCATGAGCAGTTCTTC. It specifies CASLQGTGHEQFF.

The V call is TRBV12-5, the J call TRBJ2-5, with 7 bases that match TRBD1. The CDR3 contains 14 residues. In germline, CDR1 is LGHNT, CDR2 FRNRAP. With 6 bases clipped from V and 4 bases from J, the junction kept 8 bases outside the gene matches. The CDR3 DNA reads TGTGCTAGTGGCCGACAGGGTTTAGTAGAGACCCAGTACTTC. The encoded protein is CASGRQGLVETQYF.

The CDR3 protein is CASSQVASGEQYF. For the CDR3, the DNA is TGTGCCAGCAGCCAAGTGGCTAGCGGCGAGCAGTACTTC. This chain joins TRBV14 and TRBJ2-7; 7 nucleotides line up with TRBD2. The J segment lost 6 bases and the V segment lost 1 base, leaving 3 bases of the junction unmatched. Germline V lookup: CDR1 SGHDN, CDR2 FVKESK. This CDR3 is 13 amino acids long.

The chain links TRBV2 to TRBJ2-7; 7 nucleotides line up with TRBD1. The trim removed 3 bases at V and 4 bases at J, leaving 6 bases unmatched. Germline V gene sequence: CDR1 SNHLY, CDR2 FYNNEI. There are 14 residues in the CDR3. The CDR3 loop is CASSEGTEAYEQYF. CDR3 in DNA: TGTGCCAGCAGTGAGGGGACAGAGGCTTACGAGCAGTACTTC.

The rearrangement links TRBV13 to TRBJ2-5, with 7 bases that match TRBD2. Looked up from germline, CDR1 is PRHDT and CDR2 is FYEKMQ (reference sequence). The length of the CDR3 is 15 residues. V lost 0 bases to trimming and J lost 4 bases; unmatched junction nucleotides: 5. CDR3 in amino acids: CASSLGASGLETQYF. The DNA of the CDR3 is TGTGCCAGCAGCTTAGGGGCTAGCGGCCTAGAGACCCAGTACTTC.

The CDR3 protein is CAWSVLTYYNEQFF. CDR3 sequence (DNA): TGTGCCTGGAGTGTACTAACTTACTACAATGAGCAGTTCTTC. The chain combines TRBV30 with TRBJ2-1; D remains unclear. The CDR3 totals 14 residues. Germline V lookup: CDR1 GTSNPN, CDR2 SVGIG (reference sequence). The ends were cut back, 0 bases at V and 3 bases at J, with 9 bases in the middle.

The chain employs TRBV5-1 and TRBJ2-3; D uncertain. Trimming took off 7 bases at V and 6 bases at J, with 21 bases between the two ends. CDR3 length: 15 amino acids. In germline, CDR1 is SGHRS, CDR2 YFSETQ. CDR3 coding DNA: TGCGCCAGCCGAAAAGGCCCCCCACCCGGGGATACGCAGTATTTT. It specifies CASRKGPPPGDTQYF.

The chain couples TRBV28 to TRBJ2-2; TRBD2 aligns across 8 bases. V shed 5 bases, J shed 3 bases, and the junction held 8 bases outside the gene matches. The germline V gene encodes CDR1 MDHEN and CDR2 SYDVKM. The length of the CDR3 is 16 residues. The CDR3 spells CASSPTGGRYTGELFF. The DNA for the CDR3 is TGTGCCAGCAGTCCGACTGGCGGGAGGTACACCGGGGAGCTGTTTTTT.

The V gene is TRBV2, the J gene TRBJ2-7; 7 nucleotides agree with TRBD2. Germline CDR1 SNHLY, CDR2 FYNNEI. The V and J ends lost 4 bases and 2 bases, in that order; junction bases with no gene match: 2. The CDR3 is 13 residues long. In DNA, the CDR3 is TGTGCCAGCAGTGCGGGGGGTACCTACGAGCAGTACTTC. This gives the protein CASSAGGTYEQYF.

The chain couples TRBV11-2 to TRBJ2-7; 8 bases match TRBD1. Germline CDR1 SGHAT, CDR2 FQNNGV. The J segment lost 3 bases and the V segment lost 5 bases, leaving 9 bases of the junction unmatched. This CDR3 spans 15 amino acids. CDR3 in amino acids: CASSEDREKGYEQYF. CDR3 nucleotides: TGTGCCAGCAGCGAGGACAGGGAGAAGGGCTACGAGCAGTACTTC.

The CDR3 protein is CASSQDNGWGETQYF. In nucleotides, the CDR3 is TGCGCCAGCAGCCAAGATAATGGTTGGGGGGAGACCCAGTACTTC. V is TRBV4-1 and J is TRBJ2-5, with D perhaps matching TRBD1 or TRBD2 (5 bases each). This CDR3 has 15 residues. Per germline, CDR1 MGHRA and CDR2 YSYEKL. Trimming took 0 bases from V and 5 from J, leaving 13 bases between them.

The chain carries TRBV6-5 and TRBJ2-7; D gene ambiguous. Germline V CDR1 and CDR2: MNHEY, SVGAGI. The CDR3 has 14 residues. With 4 bases removed from V and 0 bases from J, the gap between germline ends came to 10 bases. The CDR3 region is CASSLGSLSYEQYF. The CDR3 DNA sequence: TGTGCCAGCAGTTTGGGCAGCCTCTCCTACGAGCAGTACTTC.

The CDR3 DNA is TGTGCCTGGAGCCCTGGGACAGCCTATGGCTACACCTTC. It codes for CAWSPGTAYGYTF. The V gene is TRBV30, the J gene TRBJ1-2; 7 nucleotides align to TRBD1. Per germline, CDR1 GTSNPN and CDR2 SVGIG (reference sequence). The CDR3 is 13 residues long. V gave up 3 bases and J gave up 4 bases; unmatched junction bases: 5.

The chain combines TRBV5-6 with TRBJ2-1; 9 nucleotides align to TRBD2. CDR1 is SGHDT, CDR2 YYEEEE, per germline. This CDR3 contains 16 residues. The ends lost 2 bases at V and 4 bases at J; junction bases unmatched: 7. This chain's CDR3 is CASSLSLAGLYNEQFF. The CDR3 coding sequence is TGTGCCAGCAGCTTAAGCCTAGCGGGACTGTACAATGAGCAGTTCTTC.

The gene calls are TRBV7-9 and TRBJ1-4, with D tentatively TRBD1 (6 bases). V was cut by 3 bases and J by 5 bases, with 13 bases left in between. Per the germline V gene, CDR1 is SEHNR and CDR2 is FQNEAQ (reference sequence). This CDR3 comprises 15 residues. Here the CDR3 reads CASSLETGLNEKLFF. In DNA form, the CDR3 reads TGTGCCAGCAGCTTGGAAACAGGGTTAAATGAAAAACTGTTTTTT.

The V and J genes are TRBV6-6 and TRBJ2-7; a weak D match, TRBD2 (6 bases). CDR3 length: 16 residues. Trimming left V 0 bases short and J 0 bases short, with 12 bases between. From germline, CDR1 is MNHNY and CDR2 SVGAGI (reference sequence). The DNA of the CDR3 is TGTGCCAGCAGTTACTCTCCGCGGGACCCCTCCTACGAGCAGTACTTC. Translating gives CASSYSPRDPSYEQYF.

The chain joins TRBV28 to TRBJ1-2; TRBD1 aligns across 7 bases. The CDR3 is 14 amino acids. Germline assignment: CDR1 MDHEN and CDR2 SYDVKM. V was pared by 3 bases and J by 4 bases, with 5 bases of the junction left unmatched. This CDR3 is CASSFAGQTYGYTF. The CDR3 DNA sequence: TGTGCCAGCAGTTTCGCGGGACAGACCTATGGCTACACCTTC.

CDR3 DNA sequence: TGTGCCAGCAGCCCGACTAGCGGGATCGAGCAGTACTTC. Translated: CASSPTSGIEQYF. The J gene is TRBJ2-7, the V gene TRBV4-2; TRBD2 matches 11 bases. This CDR3 comprises 13 residues. Trimming removed 4 bases from V and 6 bases from J; junction bases left unmatched: 2. Per the germline V gene, CDR1 is LGHNA and CDR2 is YNFKEQ.

As DNA, the CDR3 is TGTGCCATCAGGGACTTACTCCACAATGAGCAGTTCTTC. Its translation: CAIRDLLHNEQFF. The gene calls are TRBV6-5 and TRBJ2-1, with D perhaps TRBD2 (6 bases). The germline CDR1 and CDR2 sequences are MNHEY and SVGAGI. V lost 10 bases and J 5 bases, leaving 15 bases between the germline ends. The CDR3 has 13 amino acids.

This chain connects TRBV11-2 to TRBJ2-7; D ambiguous. The germline V and J ends were trimmed by 5 bases and 2 bases, with 19 bases remaining between them. In germline, CDR1 is SGHAT, CDR2 FQNNGV. The CDR3 has 16 residues. CDR3 sequence: CASSHYYGPPAYEQYF. For the CDR3, the DNA is TGTGCCAGCAGCCACTATTACGGGCCCCCGGCCTACGAGCAGTACTTC.

The chain employs TRBV2 and TRBJ2-7; the D gene is possibly TRBD1 (5 bases). Germline loops: CDR1 SNHLY, CDR2 FYNNEI. The CDR3 extends over 16 amino acids. V was pared by 6 bases and J by 4 bases, with 22 bases between. CDR3 protein: CASRTGQGPLPYEQYF. For the CDR3, the DNA is TGTGCCAGCAGGACCGGGCAGGGTCCCCTCCCATACGAGCAGTACTTC.